This T cell receptor beta chain comes out of a study of CD8 T cells in ankylosing spondylitis. This CDR3 region has 20 residues. V lost 0 bases and J lost 7, with 25 bases in between. From germline, CDR1 is MGHRA and CDR2 YSYEKL. Generation of TCR beta libraries employed quantitative 5'-RACE incorporating molecular barcodes. MiXCR was run by TCRdb on the 5' RACE reads, yielding one entry per CDR3 protein. Found here are fewer than 550,000 distinct CDR3 sequences, 5.3% of them singletons; the top ten hold approximately 3.5%. There are many counts of this clonotype. Its target is not known. Study findings and constraints: Among TCR beta sequences, a motif of eight highly homologous variants appeared characteristic of ankylosing spondylitis blood.

The sequence was collected from a male donor with ankylosing spondylitis. V gene TRBV4-1 combines with J gene TRBJ1-6, with a possible D match to TRBD1 (5 bases). Sequencing was performed on blood, either unsorted or a sorted T cell fraction (not recorded which). CDR3 amino acids: CASSQDLRKSRDLRNSPLHF. The CDR3 DNA reads as TGCGCCAGCAGCCAAGATTTAAGGAAGTCCAGGGACCTTCGGAATTCACCCCTCCACTTT.